These 25 T cell receptor beta chains were sequenced from one sample in a study of human versus mouse CDR3 diversity and MHC coevolution (dated by TCRdb to about 2017). Libraries came from the immunoSEQ multiplex PCR assay. TCRdb provides this immuneACCESS table in a form limited to in-frame rearrangements. Some clones are lacking; in checked studies, under half of them reflect an unresolved V gene, and why the rest are absent is not known. The sample table contains roughly 86,000 clones; only one count was recorded for roughly 95% of them. The biggest ten clones account for over 1.3% of the sample. Sequencing input: naive CD4+ T cells from blood. The sample's cell subset or site, from its label and the paper: CD45RO-negative CD62L-positive naive CD4 T cells. Receptors were obtained from a person aged 30 to 70 in good health.

This rearrangement joins TRBV6-1 to TRBJ1-2; 7 bases are shared with TRBD1. This CDR3 has 13 residues. After removal of 3 bases from V and 3 bases from J, the junction contained 1 base not matched to a gene. Germline loops: CDR1 MNHNS, CDR2 SASEGT. The CDR3 DNA reads as TGTGCCAGCAGTGAGACAGGGTACTATGGCTACACCTTC. Encoded protein: CASSETGYYGYTF.

The chain carries TRBV7-2 and TRBJ2-7; TRBD2 matches 14 bases. V gave up 6 bases and J gave up 6 bases; unmatched junction bases: 10. This CDR3 spans 16 amino acids. Germline CDR1 SGHTA, CDR2 FQGNSA. The CDR3 DNA reads TGTGCCAGCAGTTCGACTAGCGGGGGGGGCCACCCCGAGCAGTACTTC. Translation gives CASSSTSGGGHPEQYF.

The V call is TRBV10-3, the J call TRBJ2-2; 7 bases agree with TRBD1. The germline V gene has CDR1 ENHRY and CDR2 SYGVKD. CDR3 size: 15 residues. Germline trimming cut 6 bases from V and 0 bases from J; bases unmatched to any gene: 4. Written as DNA, the CDR3 is TGTGCCATCAGCCCGACAGGGCCGAACACCGGGGAGCTGTTTTTT. Protein product: CAISPTGPNTGELFF.

V gene TRBV2 combines with J gene TRBJ1-6, with D maybe TRBD1 (5 bases). CDR3 length: 15 amino acids. Trimming took 2 bases from V and 8 from J, leaving 13 bases between them. CDR1 is SNHLY, CDR2 FYNNEI, per germline. CDR3: CASSESGQVDSPLHF. Written as DNA, the CDR3 is TGTGCCAGCAGTGAATCAGGGCAGGTTGATTCACCCCTCCACTTT.

The chain couples TRBV28 to TRBJ2-3; 10 bases line up with TRBD2. CDR3 size: 16 residues. V lost 2 bases and J lost 4; bases outside the gene matches: 6. Per germline, CDR1 MDHEN and CDR2 SYDVKM. The CDR3 reads CASSLGAGGLADTQYF. CDR3 nucleotide sequence: TGTGCCAGCAGTTTAGGAGCGGGAGGGTTGGCAGATACGCAGTATTTT.

CDR3 sequence: CASSIDRVETQYF. The DNA of the CDR3 is TGTGCCAGCAGTATCGACAGGGTTGAGACCCAGTACTTC. The V call is TRBV27, the J call TRBJ2-5; 7 bases fit TRBD1. Per the germline V gene, CDR1 is MNHEY and CDR2 is SMNVEV (reference sequence). V gave up 5 bases and J gave up 5 bases; unmatched junction bases: 5. The CDR3 has 13 residues.

The chain recombines TRBV11-1 with TRBJ2-1, with 9 bases aligning to TRBD2. Trimming took 5 bases from V and 8 from J; bases not matched to a gene: 7. This CDR3 is 14 amino acids long. The germline CDR1 and CDR2 sequences are SGHAT and FQDESV (reference sequence). CDR3 DNA sequence: TGTGCCAGCAGCCCCGGGACTAGCATGTATGAGCAGTTCTTC. This gives the protein CASSPGTSMYEQFF.

CDR3 sequence: CASSRGEVGGTEAFF. Here the CDR3 DNA reads TGTGCCAGCTCACGGGGAGAAGTGGGGGGCACTGAAGCTTTCTTT. The genes are TRBV18 and TRBJ1-1; a possible D gene is TRBD1 (5 bases). Germline values: CDR1 KGHSH, CDR2 LQKENI. Trimming took 4 bases from V and 4 from J, leaving 16 bases between them. This CDR3 region has 15 residues.

This sequence joins TRBV7-2 and TRBJ1-4, with 9 bases fitting TRBD1. Germline values: CDR1 SGHTA, CDR2 FQGNSA. V lost 5 bases, J lost 7 bases, and 5 bases stayed unmatched. The CDR3 runs to 14 residues. The CDR3 DNA sequence: TGTGCCAGCAGCCGACAGGGGGGCAGTGAAAAACTGTTTTTT. This codes for CASSRQGGSEKLFF.

J is TRBJ1-2 and V is TRBV18; 9 bases line up with TRBD1. Per the germline V gene, CDR1 is KGHSH and CDR2 is LQKENI. CDR3 length: 15 residues. The ends lost 3 bases at V and 8 bases at J; junction bases unmatched: 10. The CDR3 loop is CASSPNRGPAGGYTF. CDR3 sequence (DNA): TGTGCCAGCTCACCCAACAGGGGGCCTGCGGGGGGCTACACCTTC.

In DNA, the CDR3 is TGTGCCAGCAGCGCCTCCGGCGGTCGGGTTTACAATGAGCAGTTCTTC. Translating gives CASSASGGRVYNEQFF. The genes are TRBV11-3 and TRBJ2-1, with D uncertain. CDR3 length: 16 amino acids. Germline V gene data show CDR1 as SGHNT and CDR2 as YENEEA. The V end lost 5 bases, the J end lost 4 bases, and 18 bases lay between the germline ends.

V gene TRBV9 combines with J gene TRBJ2-7, with 8 positions matching TRBD1. The germline V gene has CDR1 SGDLS and CDR2 YYNGEE. CDR3 size: 15 residues. V gave up 2 bases and J gave up 2 bases; unmatched junction bases: 6. The CDR3, as DNA: TGTGCCAGCAGCGTCCAGGGGGCCGGCCCCTACGAGCAGTACTTC. Protein sequence: CASSVQGAGPYEQYF.

The gene calls are TRBV5-4 and TRBJ2-7; 10 bases agree with TRBD1. The J segment lost 2 bases and the V segment lost 2 bases, leaving 4 bases of the junction unmatched. CDR3 length: 15 amino acids. Per the germline V gene, CDR1 is SGHNT and CDR2 is YYREEE (reference sequence). CDR3 nucleotide sequence: TGTGCCAGCAGCTTACCGGGACAGGGGACCTACGAGCAGTACTTC. Translating gives CASSLPGQGTYEQYF.

The chain carries TRBV7-2 and TRBJ1-6; tentative D call: TRBD1 (5 bases). CDR3 length: 17 residues. V lost 4 bases and J lost 7, with 20 bases in between. The germline gives CDR1 SGHTA, CDR2 FQGNSA. The CDR3 loop is CASSSYKGGGPNSPLHF. In nucleotides, the CDR3 is TGTGCCAGCAGCTCATACAAGGGCGGGGGACCAAATTCACCCCTCCACTTT.

This clone was found once. The CDR3 loop is CAISDPFQETQYF. The DNA of the CDR3 is TGTGCCATCAGTGACCCGTTCCAAGAGACCCAGTACTTC. The rearrangement joins TRBV10-3 to TRBJ2-5; no definite D call. The CDR3 spans 13 residues. Trimming took 3 bases from V and 1 from J, leaving 6 bases between them. The germline V gene encodes CDR1 ENHRY and CDR2 SYGVKD.

The rearrangement uses TRBV5-5 and TRBJ2-1, with 12 bases aligning to TRBD2. J lost 7 bases, V lost 4 bases, and 9 bases had no gene match. The CDR3 contains 16 residues. Germline values: CDR1 SGHKS, CDR2 YYEKEE (reference sequence). The CDR3 sequence is CASSLGPSGRANEQFF. The CDR3 bases are TGTGCCAGCAGCCTGGGCCCTAGCGGGAGGGCAAATGAGCAGTTCTTC.

The chain combines TRBV15 with TRBJ1-1, with 7 bases matching TRBD1. The ends lost 3 bases at V and 3 bases at J; junction bases unmatched: 7. This CDR3 is built from 15 residues. The V gene's germline CDR1 is LNHNV and CDR2 YYDKDF (reference sequence). CDR3 loop: CATSRDPTGYTEAFF. The CDR3 DNA is TGTGCCACCAGCAGGGATCCGACAGGGTACACTGAAGCTTTCTTT. Full variable domain (rest looked up from reference TRBV15 and TRBJ1-1): DAMVIQNPRYQVTQFGKPVTLSCSQTLNHNVMYWYQQKSSQAPKLLFHYYDKDFNNEADTPDNFQSRRPNTSFCFLDIRSPGLGDTAMYLCATSRDPTGYTEAFFGQGTRLTVV.

V is TRBV7-3 and J is TRBJ1-2, with TRBD1 as a possible D gene (5 bases). The length of the CDR3 is 15 residues. Germline V gene sequence: CDR1 SGHTA, CDR2 FQGTGA. V was clipped by 0 bases and J by 2 bases, with 10 bases between them. The CDR3 DNA is TGTGCCAGCAGCTTAACGGCGGCAGGGAACTATGGCTACACCTTC. Protein sequence: CASSLTAAGNYGYTF.

The chain employs TRBV29-1 and TRBJ1-1; TRBD1 matches 10 bases. With V trimmed by 4 bases and J by 8 bases, 7 bases remained unmatched. The CDR3 has 13 amino acids. Per germline, CDR1 SQVTM and CDR2 ANQGSEA. The DNA of the CDR3 is TGCAGCGTTGGCGACAGGGGGCGCGGGGAAGCTTTCTTT. The encoded protein is CSVGDRGRGEAFF.

The chain carries TRBV19 and TRBJ2-1, with TRBD1 identical over 8 bases. J lost 5 bases, V lost 6 bases, and 12 bases had no gene match. In germline, CDR1 is LNHDA, CDR2 SQIVND (reference sequence). This CDR3 contains 16 residues. CDR3 DNA sequence: TGTGCCAGTAGGTACAGGGGGAGTAGTGGAGACAATGAGCAGTTCTTC. It codes for CASRYRGSSGDNEQFF.

The V call is TRBV11-2, the J call TRBJ2-7, with D tentatively TRBD1 (6 bases). Germline V CDR1 and CDR2: SGHAT, FQNNGV. The CDR3 is 15 residues long. V was pared by 0 bases and J by 2 bases, with 11 bases between. CDR3: CASSLDTGQTYEQYF. The CDR3 DNA sequence: TGTGCCAGCAGCTTAGATACAGGACAGACCTACGAGCAGTACTTC. Full variable domain (remainder filled in from reference TRBV11-2 and TRBJ2-7): EAGVAQSPRYKIIEKRQSVAFWCNPISGHATLYWYQQILGQGPKLLIQFQNNGVVDDSQLPKDRFSAERLKGVDSTLKIQPAKLEDSAVYLCASSLDTGQTYEQYFGPGTRLTVT.

The gene calls are TRBV7-8 and TRBJ1-5; 7 nucleotides agree with TRBD1. Germline V gives CDR1 SGHVS, CDR2 FQNEAQ. Trimming took 5 bases from V and 6 from J; bases not matched to a gene: 7. CDR3 length equals 14 residues. The CDR3, as DNA: TGTGCCAGCAGCCCCTACAGGGGCGGTCAGCCCCAGCATTTT. This encodes CASSPYRGGQPQHF. Supplemented by reference TRBV7-8 and TRBJ1-5, the full variable domain reads GAGVSQSPRYKVAKRGQDVALRCDPISGHVSLFWYQQALGQGPEFLTYFQNEAQLDKSGLPSDRFFAERPEGSVSTLKIQRTQQEDSAVYLCASSPYRGGQPQHFGDGTRLSIL.

This clone was recorded only once. The chain joins TRBV7-9 to TRBJ2-7, with D perhaps TRBD2 (6 bases). The V and J ends lost 1 base and 12 bases respectively, with 10 bases between them. Germline CDR1 SEHNR, CDR2 FQNEAQ (reference sequence). CDR3 length: 11 residues. CDR3 coding DNA: TGTGCCAGCAGCTTAGGGCAGGGACTGTACTTC. It is translated as CASSLGQGLYF.

The chain couples TRBV7-2 to TRBJ1-1; tentatively, D is TRBD1 (5 bases). The germline V and J ends were trimmed by 7 bases and 4 bases, with 19 bases remaining between them. Germline V gene data show CDR1 as SGHTA and CDR2 as FQGNSA. The CDR3 is 15 amino acids. CDR3 coding DNA: TGTGCCAGCACTTATAGAAGCTCGGGGGGCACTGAAGCTTTCTTT. This codes for CASTYRSSGGTEAFF.

The chain combines TRBV2 with TRBJ2-1, with TRBD1 matching over 9 bases. CDR1 SNHLY and CDR2 FYNNEI come from the germline V gene. Germline trimming cut 5 bases from V and 8 bases from J; bases unmatched to any gene: 10. The length of the CDR3 is 15 residues. As DNA, the CDR3 is TGTGCCAGCAGTCCCAGGGACAGGGTGGGCGATGAGCAGTTCTTC. This gives the protein CASSPRDRVGDEQFF.